This T cell receptor beta chain was sequenced during a study of long-term antiretroviral therapy in people with HIV (dated by TCRdb to between 2021 and 2024). Regarding the study in general: Collection of the earliest samples took place about a decade ahead of the 2015 WHO recommendation for immediate ART, at a time when ART was typically delayed until CD4 counts fell. Test extractions of a monoclonal T-cell line alongside a few dozen polyclonal samples showed no cross-contamination during QIAcube processing. A total of over 150 cryopreserved PBMC samples came from 25 to 30 adults with confirmed HIV infection and were collected serially over a mean of roughly 6 years (range 1-12). Among the 30 or so participants with HIV, about a dozen were female. A retrospective serial study tested whether ART initiation and durable HIV suppression were associated with changes in peripheral blood TRB repertoire composition and diversity.

This clone has just one count. Its binding antigen is unknown. Per-base quality was not reported, and no clone a single base away is much larger than it. The paper as a whole reports these results and caveats: The samples span the years 2004 to 2017, and the ART regimens used at that time may not be as effective as current regimens. CDR3 length ranges in HIV repertoires were narrower than in controls, and network structure suggested an antigen-experienced repertoire with only a slight naive shift after ART. Limited PBMC availability meant only the TCR beta chain was sequenced, without alpha chain pairing. Inferences about post-ART repertoire changes were limited because no data were available on ART adherence, viral resistance or therapy changes. Starting ART was linked to a significant rise in TRB diversity, yet even after long-term ART the diversity remained significantly lower than in transplant donor controls. Expanded TRB clones identified before ART initiation dominated the repertoire across all time points, though the dominance fluctuated and decreased in many PLHIV after ART. Because cell numbers in pre-ART samples were limited, unsorted PBMC were profiled instead of sorted CD4+ and CD8+ T cells.

The immunoSEQ hsTCRB v3.0 assay was used at survey level resolution to sequence the TRB variable region. The targeted TRB sequencing depth was roughly 40,000-50,000 T-cell genomes per sample. Pooled TRB libraries were sequenced on an Illumina MiSeq with a v3 150-cycle kit. In the original analysis: Repertoire analysis was performed in R inside a reproducible Nextflow workflow that covered QC, data transformation and analysis. LymphoSeq2, an R package for AIRR-Seq data exploration, was used to implement custom analyses. A few samples that yielded fewer than 5000 total TRB sequences were excluded, so that fewer than 200 HIV repertoires were analyzed. Among the approximately 190 retained HIV repertoires, approximately 59 were collected before ART initiation and 120 to 130 after ART initiation. Repertoires were downsampled to 5000 TRB nucleotide sequences, with summary statistics averaged over 100 downsampling iterations. The analysis kept only TRB sequences whose CDR3 regions were at least seven amino acids long. Diversity was measured with a Shannon entropy-derived clonality score and the Gini coefficient. In repertoire networks, the top 5000 CDR3 amino acid sequences were linked whenever an edit distance of one separated two sequences. For TRB CDR3 amino acid sequences, GLIPH2 was used to predict antigen specificity groups and MHC restriction. CDR3 amino acid sequences were matched against VDJdb and McPAS-TCR to flag known CMV, EBV, HIV or tissue antigen associations. Pre-ART, post-ART and control groups were compared with Wilcoxon signed-rank tests and Holm-Bonferroni correction. This is the immuneACCESS table as TCRdb keeps it, with only in-frame sequences that have V and J called. A part of the clones is gone; compared with another copy, unresolved V genes explain less than half, and the rest is unexplained. D and trimming come from the DNA, and the V and J calls and clone size come from that table. The sample table contains about 24,000 clones; only one count was recorded for more than 80% of them. The ten largest account for approximately 4.5% of the sample.

To be included, a participant needed at least one PBMC sample from before ART initiation plus at least two post-ART samples. Treatment was received in the United States of America by all participants with HIV. Before DNA extraction, cryopreserved samples of about 0.9-10 million PBMC were thawed and then washed. At the time of the earliest PBMC sample, participants with HIV were aged between about 23 and 54 years. Per participant, PBMC samples came from 1-4 timepoints prior to ART initiation and 2-8 timepoints following ART initiation, for a median of 7 samples. For every participant, serial HIV viral load, CD4+ T-cell count, ART history and demographic data were obtained. A Qiagen kit on a QIAcube was used to extract genomic DNA from unsorted PBMC, with samples processed in batches of 12. The material sequenced was unsorted PBMCs, taken 5.9 years after starting antiretroviral therapy. The TCR sequence derives from a man aged 30 to 45 with HIV.

The sequenced DNA is TGCGCCAGCAGCCCCTTTACAGGGTCTGGGGCCAACGTCCTGACTTTC. This encodes CASSPFTGSGANVLTF. This sequence uses TRBV5-1 and TRBJ2-6, and possibly TRBD1, on 6 matching bases. V is cut by 4 bases and J by 1 base, and the space between the germline ends is 12 bases. The CDR3 goes from the cysteine to the phenylalanine over 16 residues. Left in the record is the CDR3 DNA by itself, 48 bases read in frame from the first base. The germline V gene supplies CDR1 SGHRS and CDR2 YFSETQ.